This TCR beta chain was captured by sequencing in a study of PD-L1 blockade in urothelial cancer. Study as a whole: Blood samples had a median of 141,255 T cells.

The protocol was immunoSEQ multiplex PCR, while the TCRdb copy is restricted to in-frame clones and leaves out a portion. The sample carries roughly 100,000 clones, approximately 87% recorded once. Stated time point: peripheral blood 6 weeks after treatment start. This sequence originates from a man in his 70s with urothelial cancer. The sequencing here drew on PBMCs, taken around atezolizumab (anti-PD-L1) treatment.

The DNA of the CDR3 is TGTGCCAGCAGCACTAGTGGGGCAGGGGGCGGGAAGTATGGCTACACCTTC. Its translation: CASSTSGAGGGKYGYTF. J is TRBJ1-2 and V is TRBV7-2, with TRBD1 matching 8 bases. Germline CDR1 is SGHTA and CDR2 is FQGNSA. The CDR3 length is 17 residues. Unmatched junction bases numbered 16, after V lost 5 bases and J lost 5 bases.